The 9 T cell receptor beta chains listed next were all sequenced from one sample in a study of identical twins. TCRdb passed the 5' RACE reads through MiXCR, listing each CDR3 protein once. Among hundreds of thousands of distinct CDR3 sequences listed, under 9% were seen once. The data also belong to a second study, concerning yellow fever vaccine responses in identical twins.

Sequences were obtained from PBMCs. The receptors derive from a woman aged 18-29 years in good health.

This clonotype appeared a few times. The J gene is TRBJ2-1, the V gene TRBV12-5, with D perhaps matching TRBD1 or TRBD2 (6 bases each). From germline, CDR1 is LGHNT and CDR2 FRNRAP. The V end lost 2 bases, the J end lost 5 bases, and 16 bases lay between the germline ends. This CDR3 comprises 16 residues. The CDR3 spells CASGLQGGLFHNEQFF. In DNA, the CDR3 is TGTGCTAGTGGTTTGCAAGGGGGACTTTTTCACAATGAGCAGTTCTTC. Supplemented by reference TRBV12-5 and TRBJ2-1, the full variable domain reads DARVTQTPRHKVTEMGQEVTMRCQPILGHNTVFWYRQTMMQGLELLAYFRNRAPLDDSGMPKDRFSAEMPDATLATLKIQPSEPRDSAVYFCASGLQGGLFHNEQFFGPGTRLTVL.

This sequence joins TRBV9 and TRBJ2-1; D might be TRBD1 or TRBD2, each matching 7 bases. The germline V and J ends were trimmed by 2 bases and 10 bases, with 25 bases remaining between them. Per germline, CDR1 SGDLS and CDR2 YYNGEE. The CDR3 runs 17 residues. In DNA form, the CDR3 reads TGTGCCAGCAGCGTTTCCCCAGGGGGGCTAGCGGCATTCGAGCAGTTCTTC. Residues: CASSVSPGGLAAFEQFF. The full variable domain, completed using reference TRBV9 and TRBJ2-1, is DSGVTQTPKHLITATGQRVTLRCSPRSGDLSVYWYQQSLDQGLQFLIQYYNGEERAKGNILERFSAQQFPDLHSELNLSSLELGDSALYFCASSVSPGGLAAFEQFFGPGTRLTVL.

This chain connects TRBV24-1 to TRBJ2-7; the D gene is possibly TRBD2 (6 bases). CDR1 and CDR2 from the germline V gene are KGHDR and SFDVKD. The V and J ends lost 4 bases and 0 bases respectively, with 12 bases between them. The CDR3 covers 15 residues. The CDR3 DNA is TGTGCCACCAGTGACCCGGGGGAGAGCTCCTACGAGCAGTACTTC. Its translation: CATSDPGESSYEQYF.

This chain connects TRBV7-2 to TRBJ2-4, with 12 bases aligning to TRBD2. The CDR3 spans 17 residues. After removal of 2 bases from V and 9 bases from J, the junction contained 11 bases not matched to a gene. CDR1 SGHTA and CDR2 FQGNSA come from the germline V gene. Written as DNA, the CDR3 is TGTGCCAGCAGCTTAAGGGCGCTAGCGGGGGGGCTTGGCATTCAGTACTTC. It encodes CASSLRALAGGLGIQYF. Drawing the rest from reference TRBV7-2 and TRBJ2-4, the complete variable domain is GAGVSQSPSNKVTEKGKDVELRCDPISGHTALYWYRQSLGQGLEFLIYFQGNSAPDKSGLPSDRFSAERTGGSVSTLTIQRTQQEDSAVYLCASSLRALAGGLGIQYFGAGTRLSVL.

This clonotype was counted only a few times. Because the CDR3's place on the DNA is in doubt, the DNA is left out and the CDR3 is given as listed by TCRdb. The V and J genes are TRBV12-3 or TRBV12-4 and TRBJ2-6; TRBD2 reflects the table's D call only, with no check against the DNA. The CDR3 comprises 19 residues, both ends counted. This CDR3 is CASILGSGTANSGANVLTF.

This clonotype appeared a few times. The DNA for the CDR3 is TGCGCCAGCAGCCAAGACAGGGTAAGCGAGCAGTACTTC. This translates into CASSQDRVSEQYF. V gene TRBV4-1 combines with J gene TRBJ2-7; perhaps TRBD1 as D (5 bases). Trimming shortened V by 0 bases and J by 6 bases, and 9 bases separated the two germline ends. This CDR3 has 13 residues. From germline, CDR1 is MGHRA and CDR2 YSYEKL.

The rearrangement links TRBV3-1 to TRBJ1-6, with unresolved D. Germline loops: CDR1 LGHDT, CDR2 YNNKEL (reference sequence). The CDR3 loop spans 16 amino acids. Trimming shortened V by 3 bases and J by 8 bases, and 17 bases separated the two germline ends. CDR3 sequence reads: CASSHRAGGKDSPLHF. The CDR3 DNA reads TGTGCCAGCAGCCATCGAGCAGGCGGCAAGGATTCACCCCTCCACTTT.

This sequence joins TRBV11-2 and TRBJ2-7; weak D call: TRBD1 (8 bases). This CDR3 spans 17 amino acids. Germline lookup yields CDR1 SGHAT and CDR2 FQNNGV. The V gene lost 5 bases and the J gene lost 0 bases, with 20 bases spanning the gap. CDR3 in DNA: TGTGCCAGCAGCCCAATACAGGGGGGGAACTTCTCCTACGAGCAGTACTTC. Translated, it gives CASSPIQGGNFSYEQYF.

The sample holds many counts of this clonotype. The chain links TRBV12-3 or TRBV12-4 to TRBJ1-4, with a tentative D call TRBD1 (6 bases). This CDR3 comprises 14 residues. The germline V and J ends were trimmed by 5 bases and 5 bases, with 12 bases remaining between them. CDR3 coding DNA: TGTGCCAGCAGTCTTACCACAGGGAATGAAAAACTGTTTTTT. Translating it yields CASSLTTGNEKLFF.